This T cell receptor (beta chain) was recovered during a study of cytomegalovirus exposure and HLA in healthy donors. Study-wide results and caveats: The study found most TCR sequences rare, yet found some public TCRs in many donors. Presence/absence analyses assumed roughly uniform sequencing depth across donors.

Germline-derived CDR1 and CDR2 are LGHNT and FRNRAP. The CDR3 contains 16 residues. Trimming took off 1 base at V and 0 bases at J, with 12 bases between the two ends. Use of 60 Vbeta and 13 Jbeta primers characterized the PCR. Here immunoSEQ multiplex PCR was the method, and the copy in TCRdb shows in-frame clones only, minus some. The top ten hold 1.5% to 2% of the sample, which has some 150,000 clones, roughly 76% seen once. A word on this clone: What it binds is not known.

The clonotype comes from a female donor in good health and CMV-seronegative. The rearrangement links TRBV12-5 to TRBJ2-5, with TRBD1 as a possible D gene (5 bases). Sequencing was carried out using PBMCs. CDR3 amino acids: CASGLGRGANQETQYF. The CDR3 DNA reads as TGTGCTAGTGGTTTGGGAAGGGGCGCTAACCAAGAGACCCAGTACTTC.